The T cell receptor (beta chain) described here comes from a study of shared clonotypes between healthy human individuals. Study conclusions and caveats: Compared with memory subsets, naive subsets generally had larger estimated richness.

Division of CD4+ cells produced a CD45RA+ naive subset and a CD45RA-negative memory subset. Turning to this clone: Its antigen is currently unknown.

V lost 8 bases to trimming and J lost 3 bases, with 10 bases between them. This CDR3 region has 12 residues. Germline lookup yields CDR1 GTSNPN and CDR2 SVGIG (reference sequence). Per the original methods: Junction-only sequences without quality scores came from ImmunoSEQ, so filtering differed. The assay was immunoSEQ multiplex PCR, and TCRdb's table has in-frame clones only and misses some. V, J and clone size are taken as reported in that table, and D and trimming were inferred from the DNA itself. This table has some 2,100,000 clones, nearly 97% appearing once. This receptor was taken from a man in his late teens or twenties in good health. The sample taken for sequencing was naive CD4+ T cells sorted from blood. Subset specified: CD45RA+ positively selected. The rearrangement joins TRBV30 to TRBJ2-2; D possibly matches TRBD1 or TRBD2 (5 bases each). The CDR3: CATLGDTGELFF. DNA for the CDR3: TGTGCCACTTTGGGGGACACCGGGGAGCTGTTTTTT. Using reference TRBV30 and TRBJ2-2 for the parts outside the CDR3, the full variable domain is SQTIHQWPATLVQPVGSPLSLECTVEGTSNPNLYWYRQAAGRGLQLLFYSVGIGQISSEVPQNLSASRPQDRQFILSSKKLLLSDSGFYLCATLGDTGELFFGEGSRLTVL.